These 15 T cell receptor beta chains were all obtained from the same sample, sequenced in a study of blood T cell repertoires in COVID-19. Using immunoSEQ multiplex PCR, the repertoire was profiled, and TCRdb retains in-frame clones only, with some absent. The data contain over 150,000 clones, 70% to 90% of them seen just once; the ten biggest clones take up roughly 1%. Source material: peripheral blood. The receptors shown here come from a man aged 40-49 years with acute or convalescent COVID-19.

This clone showed up just once. V and J are TRBV5-6 and TRBJ1-1; D unresolved. V gave up 2 bases and J gave up 1 base, with 6 bases separating them. CDR3 length: 13 residues. The germline V gene has CDR1 SGHDT and CDR2 YYEEEE. The CDR3 protein is CASSFKQNTEAFF. CDR3 coding DNA: TGTGCCAGCAGCTTCAAACAGAACACTGAAGCTTTCTTT.

The chain joins TRBV5-4 to TRBJ2-3, with D possibly TRBD2 on 5 matching bases. This CDR3 spans 14 amino acids. Trimming removed 0 bases at V and 3 bases at J, with 8 bases between. Germline CDR1 is SGHNT and CDR2 is YYREEE (reference sequence). The CDR3 here is CASSLGPGTDTQYF. CDR3 DNA: TGTGCCAGCAGCTTGGGTCCGGGGACAGATACGCAGTATTTT. Looking up the rest from reference TRBV5-4 and TRBJ2-3 gives the full variable domain: ETGVTQSPTHLIKTRGQQVTLRCSSQSGHNTVSWYQQALGQGPQFIFQYYREEENGRGNFPPRFSGLQFPNYSSELNVNALELDDSALYLCASSLGPGTDTQYFGPGTRLTVL.

The chain has TRBV18 and TRBJ1-2, with 8 bases identical to TRBD1. The V and J ends lost 3 bases and 2 bases, in that order; junction bases with no gene match: 8. The CDR3 sequence is 16 residues long. In germline, CDR1 is KGHSH, CDR2 LQKENI. CDR3 nucleotides: TGTGCCAGCTCACCCCGAGGACAGGGATCGAACTATGGCTACACCTTC. Protein: CASSPRGQGSNYGYTF.

The genes are TRBV6-5 and TRBJ2-3; unclear D gene. Between the trimmed V and J ends, which lost 10 bases and 0 bases, there was a span of 14 bases. The CDR3 covers 14 residues. The germline V gene encodes CDR1 MNHEY and CDR2 SVGAGI. The CDR3 protein is CATFSPTSTDTQYF. For the CDR3, the DNA is TGTGCCACTTTTTCACCTACTAGCACAGATACGCAGTATTTT.

This chain links TRBV11-1 with TRBJ1-1, with D possibly matching TRBD1 (6 bases). Germline assignment: CDR1 SGHAT and CDR2 FQDESV (reference sequence). The ends were cut back, 0 bases at V and 5 bases at J, with 7 bases in the middle. There are 13 residues in the CDR3. CDR3 in DNA: TGTGCCAGCAGCTTAGCCCAGGGGACTGAAGCTTTCTTT. Encoded protein: CASSLAQGTEAFF.

This clone was observed a single time. The chain joins TRBV24-1 to TRBJ2-1; 8 bases line up with TRBD2. Trimming removed 5 bases from V and 6 bases from J; junction bases left unmatched: 11. CDR1 is KGHDR and CDR2 is SFDVKD in the germline V gene. The CDR3 runs to 16 residues. CDR3 sequence reads: CATSGYSGGPANEQFF. CDR3 DNA: TGTGCCACCAGTGGTTACAGCGGGGGCCCCGCCAATGAGCAGTTCTTC.

V and J are TRBV18 and TRBJ1-1; 8 positions agree with TRBD1. CDR1 KGHSH and CDR2 LQKENI come from the germline V gene. V lost 6 bases and J lost 2; bases outside the gene matches: 5. The CDR3 has 14 amino acids. The CDR3 reads CASSGDRGNTEAFF. CDR3 nucleotide sequence: TGTGCCAGCTCCGGTGACAGGGGAAACACTGAAGCTTTCTTT.

V gene TRBV18 combines with J gene TRBJ2-7; 9 bases agree with TRBD1. The CDR3 sequence is 13 residues long. The germline V gene has CDR1 KGHSH and CDR2 LQKENI. V dropped 4 bases and J dropped 3; count of bases not matched to a gene: 1. In DNA, the CDR3 is TGTGCCAGCTCACGGGGACAGGGCTACGAGCAGTACTTC. Protein sequence: CASSRGQGYEQYF.

The chain uses TRBV2 and TRBJ1-1; perhaps TRBD1 as D (5 bases). The CDR3 sequence is 15 residues long. Germline V CDR1 and CDR2: SNHLY, FYNNEI. Deletions cut 3 bases from V and 2 bases from J, with 13 bases between. For the CDR3, the DNA is TGTGCCAGCAGTGAGACAGCCCAAAGTAACACTGAAGCTTTCTTT. Translation gives CASSETAQSNTEAFF.

The chain employs TRBV27 and TRBJ1-6; TRBD1 matches 9 bases. CDR1 and CDR2 (germline): MNHEY, SMNVEV (reference sequence). The ends lost 6 bases at V and 7 bases at J; junction bases unmatched: 16. CDR3 length equals 18 residues. The CDR3 bases are TGTGCCAGCAGCCGGACGCCGCCCGGACAGGGGAGAAATTCACCCCTCCACTTT. Protein: CASSRTPPGQGRNSPLHF.

V gene TRBV4-2 combines with J gene TRBJ1-5, with 7 bases identical to TRBD1. The CDR3 totals 15 residues. The ends lost 5 bases at V and 5 bases at J; junction bases unmatched: 9. The V gene's germline CDR1 is LGHNA and CDR2 YNFKEQ. CDR3 protein: CASSGQDAGDQPQHF. The CDR3 nucleotides read TGTGCCAGCAGCGGACAGGACGCAGGAGATCAGCCCCAGCATTTT.

This clone was recorded only once. J is TRBJ1-4 and V is TRBV5-5, with 8 bases aligning to TRBD1. CDR1 SGHKS and CDR2 YYEKEE come from the germline V gene (reference sequence). Trimming cost V 0 bases and J 8 bases; bases outside gene matches: 3. CDR3 length: 14 residues. The CDR3 loop reads CASSLGQGREKLFF. The CDR3 DNA is TGTGCCAGCAGCTTGGGACAGGGGAGGGAAAAACTGTTTTTT.

V usage is TRBV18 and J usage is TRBJ2-5; 10 bases are a match to TRBD2. Germline trimming cut 6 bases from V and 0 bases from J; bases unmatched to any gene: 4. Germline CDR1 KGHSH, CDR2 LQKENI. The CDR3 extends over 15 amino acids. This CDR3 reads CASSAGTSDQETQYF. The CDR3 coding sequence is TGTGCCAGCTCCGCCGGGACTAGCGACCAAGAGACCCAGTACTTC.

The chain employs TRBV30 and TRBJ1-2, with D perhaps TRBD1 (6 bases). The V end was cut by 4 bases, the J end by 9 bases, with 21 bases between. Germline-derived CDR1 and CDR2 are GTSNPN and SVGIG (reference sequence). The length of the CDR3 is 14 residues. CDR3 nucleotide sequence: TGTGCCTGGACATCCTGGGGGGGGGCTATGAGCTACACCTTC. It translates to CAWTSWGGAMSYTF.

For this clone: The identical CDR3 is also encoded by other nucleotide sequences in the sample. The J gene is TRBJ1-1, the V gene TRBV7-2, with D possibly being TRBD1 (5 bases). Between the trimmed V and J ends, which lost 2 bases and 5 bases, there was a span of 9 bases. The CDR3 spans 13 residues. Germline CDR1 and CDR2: SGHTA and FQGNSA. The CDR3 coding sequence is TGTGCCAGCAGCTTAAGGGGTGGTACTGAAGCTTTCTTT. Its protein product is CASSLRGGTEAFF. Full variable domain (outside the CDR3, taken from reference TRBV7-2 and TRBJ1-1): GAGVSQSPSNKVTEKGKDVELRCDPISGHTALYWYRQSLGQGLEFLIYFQGNSAPDKSGLPSDRFSAERTGGSVSTLTIQRTQQEDSAVYLCASSLRGGTEAFFGQGTRLTVV.